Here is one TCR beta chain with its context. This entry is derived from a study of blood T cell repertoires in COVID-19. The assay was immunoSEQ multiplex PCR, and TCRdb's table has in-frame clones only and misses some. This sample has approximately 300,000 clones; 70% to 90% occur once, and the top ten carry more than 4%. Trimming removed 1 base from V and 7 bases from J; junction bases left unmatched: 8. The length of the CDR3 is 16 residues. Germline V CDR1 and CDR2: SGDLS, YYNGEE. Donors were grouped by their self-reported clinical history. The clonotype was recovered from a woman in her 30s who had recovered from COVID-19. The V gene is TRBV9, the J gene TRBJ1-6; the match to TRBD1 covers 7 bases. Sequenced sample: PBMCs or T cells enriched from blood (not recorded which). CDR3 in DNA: TGTGCCAGCAGCGTAACGGGGACAGACCAAAATTCACCCCTCCACTTT. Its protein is CASSVTGTDQNSPLHF.